Listed here is a single TCR beta chain. No antigen is known for it. This specimen belongs to a study of cytomegalovirus exposure and HLA in healthy donors. Study-wide points: In an earlier analysis, productive rearrangement rates for most beta V segments clustered near 87% or 30%. Three chains linked to CMV were shown in vitro to be specific for CMV antigens. Across donors, most TCRs were seen rarely, yet some public ones were widespread. Later analysis demonstrated an association between a missense DCLRE1C variant and TCR beta V- and J-gene trimming.

The germline CDR1 and CDR2 sequences are ENHRY and SYGVKD. The CDR3 sequence is 15 residues long. With V trimmed by 5 bases and J by 7 bases, 9 bases remained unmatched. The PCR had 60 Vbeta and 13 Jbeta primers. TCRdb keeps only in-frame clones here, not all; method: immunoSEQ multiplex PCR. The sample consists of approximately 150,000 clones, roughly 80% of them appearing once. The specimen was PBMCs. The sequence came from a human donor in good health. V usage is TRBV10-3 and J usage is TRBJ2-1, with 9 bases lining up with TRBD1. CDR3 residues: CAISLGQGDFNEQFF. The CDR3 bases are TGTGCCATCAGTTTGGGACAGGGTGATTTTAATGAGCAGTTCTTC.